This T cell receptor beta chain comes out of a study of OX40 agonist ivuxolimab in advanced cancers. General study results and limits: More expanded clones were found, on average, in CD8+ than in CD4+ T cells. Determination of antigen specificity was not performed for the expanded peripheral T cells.

This clone was found once. The antigen is not known. The CDR3 has 11 residues. Germline CDR1 is MNHEY and CDR2 is SVGAGI. Produced via immunoSEQ multiplex PCR; TCRdb's table is partial and in-frame only. The sample holds 35,000 to 40,000 clones, around 86% seen once. This chain connects TRBV6-5 to TRBJ2-5; D not resolved. Near its end, the DNA agrees better with TRBJ2-7, so the J call may be wrong. The receptor was derived from an adult with an advanced solid tumor such as melanoma, head and neck, liver or kidney cancer. The sequencing used CD4+ or CD8+ T cells sorted from blood, collected in a trial of the OX40 agonist ivuxolimab. CDR3 residues: CASAQGYEQYF. CDR3 coding DNA: TGTGCCAGCGCCCAAGGATACGAGCAGTACTTC.